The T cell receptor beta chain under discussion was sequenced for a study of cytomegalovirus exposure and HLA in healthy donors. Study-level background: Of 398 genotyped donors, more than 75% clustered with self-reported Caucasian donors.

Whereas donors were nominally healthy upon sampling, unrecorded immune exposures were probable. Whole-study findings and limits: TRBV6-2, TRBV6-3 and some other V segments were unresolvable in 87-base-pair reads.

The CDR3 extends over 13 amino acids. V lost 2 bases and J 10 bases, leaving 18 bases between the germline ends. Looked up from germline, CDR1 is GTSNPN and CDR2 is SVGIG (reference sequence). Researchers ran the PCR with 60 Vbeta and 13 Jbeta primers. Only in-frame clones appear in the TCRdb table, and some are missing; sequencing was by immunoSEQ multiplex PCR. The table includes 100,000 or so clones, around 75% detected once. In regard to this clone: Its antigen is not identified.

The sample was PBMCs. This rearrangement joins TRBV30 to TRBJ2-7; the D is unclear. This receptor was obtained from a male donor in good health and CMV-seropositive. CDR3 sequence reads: CAWSSLPGIGQYF. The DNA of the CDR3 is TGTGCCTGGAGTAGCTTGCCAGGCATCGGACAGTACTTC.